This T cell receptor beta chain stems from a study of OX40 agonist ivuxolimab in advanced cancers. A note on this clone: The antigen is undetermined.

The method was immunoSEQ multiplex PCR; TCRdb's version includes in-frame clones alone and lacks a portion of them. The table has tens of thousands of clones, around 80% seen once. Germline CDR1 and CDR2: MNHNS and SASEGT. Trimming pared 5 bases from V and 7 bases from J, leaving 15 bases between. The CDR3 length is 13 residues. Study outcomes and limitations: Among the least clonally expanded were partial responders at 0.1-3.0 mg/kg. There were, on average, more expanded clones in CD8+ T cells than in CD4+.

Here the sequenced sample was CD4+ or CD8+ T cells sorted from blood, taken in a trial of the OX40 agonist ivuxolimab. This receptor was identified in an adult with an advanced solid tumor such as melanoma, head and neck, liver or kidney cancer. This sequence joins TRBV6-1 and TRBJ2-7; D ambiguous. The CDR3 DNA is TGTGCCAGCAGTCTCAAGGGCACACGAGAGCAGTACGTC. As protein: CASSLKGTREQYV.